This T cell receptor (beta chain) came from a study of blood T cell repertoires in COVID-19. Across the study: Acute and convalescent COVID-19 specimens originated in the United States, Italy and Spain. Sources were T cells, B-cell-depleted T cells, or PBMCs; the material itself was cDNA or gDNA.

Study processing details: Nucleated cell counts were estimated from reference gene primer amplification. Libraries were prepared by immunoSEQ multiplex PCR; TCRdb keeps only in-frame clonotypes and omits some of them. V and J calls and clone size are given by that table; D and trimming were obtained from the DNA. The sample yields some 200,000 clones, approximately 90% seen once. V trimming: 0 bases; J trimming: 5 bases; junction bases outside the gene matches: 9. The CDR3 has 17 residues. The germline V gene encodes CDR1 ENHRY and CDR2 SYGVKD. The TCR sequence derives from a man between 70 and 80 years old with acute or convalescent COVID-19. The sequenced sample was peripheral blood. This chain connects TRBV10-3 to TRBJ2-2; 7 bases match TRBD2. CDR3 amino acids: CAISESRASGLTGELFF. DNA of the CDR3: TGTGCCATCAGTGAGTCGCGCGCTAGCGGCTTGACCGGGGAGCTGTTTTTT.